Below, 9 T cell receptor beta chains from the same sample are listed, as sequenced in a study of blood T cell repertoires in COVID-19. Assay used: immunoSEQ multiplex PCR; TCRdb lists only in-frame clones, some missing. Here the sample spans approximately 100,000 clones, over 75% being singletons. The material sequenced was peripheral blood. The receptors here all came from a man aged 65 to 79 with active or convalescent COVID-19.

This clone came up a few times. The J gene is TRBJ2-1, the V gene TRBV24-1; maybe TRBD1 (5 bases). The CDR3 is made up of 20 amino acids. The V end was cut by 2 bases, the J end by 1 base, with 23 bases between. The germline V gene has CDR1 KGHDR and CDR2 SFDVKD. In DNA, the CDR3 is TGTGCCACCAGTGATTCAAAAAGGGGCCAGGGTATTGGATCCTACAATGAGCAGTTCTTC. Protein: CATSDSKRGQGIGSYNEQFF.

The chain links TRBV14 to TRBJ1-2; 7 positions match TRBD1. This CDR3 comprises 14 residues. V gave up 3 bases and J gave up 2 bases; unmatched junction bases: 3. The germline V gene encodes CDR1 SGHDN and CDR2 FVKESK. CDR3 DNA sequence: TGTGCCAGCAGCCACCAGACAGGGAACTATGGCTACACCTTC. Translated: CASSHQTGNYGYTF.

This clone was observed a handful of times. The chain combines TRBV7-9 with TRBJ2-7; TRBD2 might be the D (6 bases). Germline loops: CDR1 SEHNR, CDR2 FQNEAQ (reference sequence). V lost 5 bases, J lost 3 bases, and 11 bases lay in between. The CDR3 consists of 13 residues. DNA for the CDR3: TGTGCCAGCAGCCCGACTAGTCTCTACGAGCAGTACTTC. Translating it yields CASSPTSLYEQYF.

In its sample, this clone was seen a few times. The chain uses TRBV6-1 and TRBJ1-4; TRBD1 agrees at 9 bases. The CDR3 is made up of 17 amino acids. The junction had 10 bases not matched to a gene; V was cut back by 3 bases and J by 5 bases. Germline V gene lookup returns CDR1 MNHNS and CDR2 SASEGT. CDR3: CASSDYGEGQGNEKLFF. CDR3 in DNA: TGTGCCAGCAGTGACTATGGCGAGGGACAGGGAAATGAAAAACTGTTTTTT.

The CDR3 loop reads CASGTSGSVEQFF. In nucleotides, the CDR3 is TGTGCCAGCGGGACTAGCGGGAGCGTTGAGCAGTTCTTC. The chain recombines TRBV9 with TRBJ2-1; TRBD2 aligns across 14 bases. The CDR3 is 13 amino acids. Unmatched junction bases numbered 3, after V lost 7 bases and J lost 9 bases. In germline, CDR1 is SGDLS, CDR2 YYNGEE.

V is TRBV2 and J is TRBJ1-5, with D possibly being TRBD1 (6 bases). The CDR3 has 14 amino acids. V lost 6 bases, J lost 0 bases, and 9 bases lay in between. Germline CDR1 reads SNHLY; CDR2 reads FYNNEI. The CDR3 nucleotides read TGTGCCAGCAGAACAGGGCTTAGCAATCAGCCCCAGCATTTT. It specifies CASRTGLSNQPQHF. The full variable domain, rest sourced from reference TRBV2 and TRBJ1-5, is EPEVTQTPSHQVTQMGQEVILRCVPISNHLYFYWYRQILGQKVEFLVSFYNNEISEKSEIFDDQFSVERPDGSNFTLKIRSTKLEDSAMYFCASRTGLSNQPQHFGDGTRLSIL.

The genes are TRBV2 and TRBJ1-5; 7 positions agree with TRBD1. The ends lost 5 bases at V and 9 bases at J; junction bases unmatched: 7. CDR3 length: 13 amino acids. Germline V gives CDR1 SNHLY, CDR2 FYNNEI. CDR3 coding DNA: TGTGCCAGCAGTCGAACACAGGGGCCGCCCCAGCATTTT. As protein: CASSRTQGPPQHF.

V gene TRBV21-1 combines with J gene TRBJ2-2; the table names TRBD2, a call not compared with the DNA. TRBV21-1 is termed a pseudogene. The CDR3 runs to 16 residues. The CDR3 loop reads CASRASGVEHGGELFF. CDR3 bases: TGTGCCAGCCGTGCTAGCGGGGTTGAACACGGCGGGGAGCTGTTTTTT.

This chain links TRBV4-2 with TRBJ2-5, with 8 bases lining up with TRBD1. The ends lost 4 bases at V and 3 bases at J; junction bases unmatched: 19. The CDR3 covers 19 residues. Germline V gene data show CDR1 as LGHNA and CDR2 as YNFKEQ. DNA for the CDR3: TGTGCCAGCAGCCCCTGGCATGCAGGGGGCGTAATTGGGGAAGAGACCCAGTACTTC. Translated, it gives CASSPWHAGGVIGEETQYF.